The clone carrying this T cell receptor (beta chain) came up a few times. The data derive from a study of blood T cells in healthy people across ages. Alongside a J-beta primer mix, a sample-barcoded 5' primer served in a second PCR lasting roughly 6 to 11 cycles. MiXCR, applied by TCRdb to the 5' RACE reads, yields one record per CDR3 protein. Among over 700,000 distinct CDR3 sequences listed, 25% were seen once. This sample also belongs to another study, concerning T cells of mothers and their children.

The sequencing sample was made of blood. This clonotype originated in a boy between 10 and 17 years old in good health.

CDR3 DNA sequence: TGTGCCATCAGTGCCGCAGCGGGGGGGCAAGAGACCCAGTACTTC. Its protein is CAISAAAGGQETQYF. The chain employs TRBV10-3 and TRBJ2-7, with 10 bases that match TRBD2. TRBJ2-5 matches the DNA end more closely, so the J call is doubtful. Germline lookup yields CDR1 ENHRY and CDR2 SYGVKD. This CDR3 contains 15 residues.